These 5 T cell receptor beta chains originate from one sample sequenced in a study of human thymus T cells. The assay was immunoSEQ multiplex PCR, and TCRdb's table has in-frame clones only and misses some. Of about 46,000 clones listed, around 93% are singletons. Sequencing was performed on blood. The receptors come from a girl under three years old with a congenital heart defect but otherwise immunologically healthy.

CDR3 region: CASSAKNIQYF. In DNA, the CDR3 is TGTGCCAGCAGCGCGAAAAACATTCAGTACTTC. This rearrangement joins TRBV5-4 to TRBJ2-4; D not resolved. CDR3 length equals 11 residues. V dropped 4 bases and J dropped 4 bases, with 3 bases sitting between them. The V gene's germline CDR1 is SGHNT and CDR2 YYREEE (reference sequence).

The CDR3 DNA is TGCGCCAGCAGCCCTAGTTGGGGGTATGGCTACACCTTC. This gives the protein CASSPSWGYGYTF. This sequence joins TRBV5-1 and TRBJ1-2; a weak D match, TRBD1 (5 bases). Germline CDR1 is SGHRS and CDR2 is YFSETQ. The CDR3 runs to 13 residues. V was clipped by 4 bases and J by 5 bases, with 12 bases between them.

This chain's CDR3 is CASSKSDREYDEQYF. As DNA, the CDR3 is TGTGCCAGCAGCAAATCGGACAGGGAGTACGACGAGCAGTACTTC. This chain connects TRBV21-1 to TRBJ2-7; TRBD1, the D gene given by the table, was not confirmed from the DNA. TRBV21-1 is termed a pseudogene. This CDR3 has 15 amino acids.

This rearrangement joins TRBV27 to TRBJ2-7; TRBD1 matches 12 bases. The ends lost 4 bases at V and 6 bases at J; junction bases unmatched: 7. Germline CDR1 reads MNHEY; CDR2 reads SMNVEV (reference sequence). The CDR3 runs 15 residues. Written as DNA, the CDR3 is TGTGCCAGCAGTTCCGGGACAGGGGGCGACTCCGAGCAGTACTTC. The encoded protein is CASSSGTGGDSEQYF.

The chain links TRBV19 to TRBJ1-2; D is unresolved. This CDR3 comprises 14 residues. Deletions cut 2 bases from V and 6 bases from J, with 13 bases between. Germline loops: CDR1 LNHDA, CDR2 SQIVND (reference sequence). The CDR3: CASSIRSWVDGYTF. Here the CDR3 DNA reads TGTGCCAGTAGTATAAGAAGTTGGGTAGATGGCTACACCTTC. The variable domain in full, with the rest retrieved from reference TRBV19 and TRBJ1-2, is DGGITQSPKYLFRKEGQNVTLSCEQNLNHDAMYWYRQDPGQGLRLIYYSQIVNDFQKGDIAEGYSVSREKKESFPLTVTSAQKNPTAFYLCASSIRSWVDGYTFGSGTRLTVV.